A single sample gave rise to the 8 T cell receptor beta chains below, sequenced in a study of T-cell memory formation after mild COVID-19. MiXCR was run by TCRdb on the 5' RACE reads, yielding one entry per CDR3 protein. The sample consists of under 450,000 distinct CDR3 sequences, 20% to 25% of them appearing once. The sample taken for sequencing was PBMCs or a T cell subset sorted from them (not recorded which). The receptor set was obtained from a man between 18 and 29 years old who had mild COVID-19 (a few samples of this study predate the infection). Cell type and time point are not known.

The gene calls are TRBV9 and TRBJ2-1, with 12 bases matching TRBD2. This CDR3 comprises 15 residues. The ends lost 2 bases at V and 9 bases at J; junction bases unmatched: 6. Looked up from germline, CDR1 is SGDLS and CDR2 is YYNGEE. CDR3 sequence reads: CASSVALAGGGEQFF. In DNA, the CDR3 is TGTGCCAGCAGCGTTGCACTAGCGGGGGGAGGTGAGCAGTTCTTC.

The sample holds a few counts of this clonotype. One junction end does not reproduce the germline sequence, and a read error may be involved. The V gene is TRBV5-1, the J gene TRBJ2-5, with a possible D match to TRBD2 (6 bases). The CDR3 extends over 13 amino acids. Germline CDR1 and CDR2: SGHRS and YFSETQ. CDR3: CASSLGGVEIQYF. The CDR3 coding sequence is TGCGCCAGCAGCTTGGGCGGGGTTGAGATCCAGTACTTC.

This clonotype has more than one count but fewer than ten. The chain carries TRBV19 and TRBJ2-1, with no clear D. The CDR3 totals 13 residues. Per the germline V gene, CDR1 is LNHDA and CDR2 is SQIVND (reference sequence). Between the trimmed V and J ends, which lost 3 bases and 4 bases, there was a span of 7 bases. CDR3: CASSILGYNEQFF. The DNA for the CDR3 is TGTGCCAGTAGTATTCTGGGTTACAATGAGCAGTTCTTC.

This clonotype was found a few times. V and J are TRBV12-3 or TRBV12-4 and TRBJ1-1; a possible D gene is TRBD1 (6 bases). Trimming shortened V by 5 bases and J by 6 bases, and 7 bases separated the two germline ends. This CDR3 contains 11 residues. This CDR3 is CASSTGPEAFF. CDR3 nucleotides: TGTGCCAGCAGTACAGGGCCTGAAGCTTTCTTT.

This clonotype has ten or more counts. V and J are TRBV7-9 and TRBJ2-1, with 9 nucleotides matching TRBD2. The V segment lost 2 bases and the J segment 6 bases; nucleotides outside the gene matches: 8. Germline V gene lookup returns CDR1 SEHNR and CDR2 FQNEAQ (reference sequence). The CDR3 extends over 16 amino acids. The CDR3 DNA reads as TGTGCCAGCAGCTTACCTGCGGGGGGGCCCATCAATGAGCAGTTCTTC. It codes for CASSLPAGGPINEQFF.

The chain is built from TRBV20-1 and TRBJ1-2; 7 bases fit TRBD1. The germline V gene encodes CDR1 DFQATT and CDR2 SNEGSKA (reference sequence). The CDR3 consists of 11 residues. The ends lost 6 bases at V and 3 bases at J; junction bases unmatched: 1. The CDR3 nucleotides are TGCAGTGCAGGGGGCGACTATGGCTACACCTTC. It is translated as CSAGGDYGYTF.

This clonotype was found a few times. The CDR3 nucleotides are TGTGCCAGCAGGCGGCTCAACACCGGGGAGCTGTTTTTT. Translating gives CASRRLNTGELFF. The J gene is TRBJ2-2, the V gene TRBV2; no clear D gene. The CDR3 loop spans 13 amino acids. Trimming took off 6 bases at V and 2 bases at J, with 7 bases between the two ends. CDR1 and CDR2 from the germline V gene are SNHLY and FYNNEI.

This chain links TRBV9 with TRBJ2-5; D perhaps matches TRBD2 (6 bases). CDR3 size: 14 residues. Looked up from germline, CDR1 is SGDLS and CDR2 is YYNGEE. V was pared by 2 bases and J by 1 base, with 9 bases between. The CDR3 spells CASSVMGGQETQYF. In DNA, the CDR3 is TGTGCCAGCAGCGTTATGGGGGGCCAAGAGACCCAGTACTTC.